These 3 T cell receptor beta chains were all obtained from the same sample, sequenced in a study of T-cell memory formation after mild COVID-19. TCRdb independently ran MiXCR on the 5' RACE reads; one entry per CDR3 protein. The sample consists of some 450,000 distinct CDR3 sequences, around 20% of them appearing once. What was sequenced was PBMCs or a T cell subset sorted from them (not recorded which). The receptors come from an adult woman who had mild COVID-19 (a few samples of this study predate the infection). Cell type and time point are not known.

Many counts were recorded for this clonotype. The rearrangement uses TRBV7-9 and TRBJ2-5, with TRBD1 matching 8 bases. The germline V gene encodes CDR1 SEHNR and CDR2 FQNEAQ (reference sequence). V trimming: 4 bases; J trimming: 0 bases; junction bases outside the gene matches: 10. The CDR3 spans 17 residues. CDR3 nucleotides: TGTGCCAGCAGCTCTGGCGTGGGGACAGGAGACCAAGAGACCCAGTACTTC. This encodes CASSSGVGTGDQETQYF.

The V call is TRBV6-5, the J call TRBJ2-5, with TRBD1 identical over 9 bases. CDR3 length: 13 residues. After removal of 6 bases from V and 3 bases from J, the junction contained 2 bases not matched to a gene. Germline assignment: CDR1 MNHEY and CDR2 SVGAGI. CDR3 amino acids: CASRRDREETQYF. The CDR3 DNA is TGTGCCAGCAGAAGGGACAGGGAAGAGACCCAGTACTTC.

This clonotype was seen a few times. This chain joins TRBV25-1 and TRBJ1-2, with a weak D call TRBD1 (5 bases). This CDR3 is built from 13 residues. The V gene lost 9 bases and the J gene lost 4 bases, with 15 bases spanning the gap. Germline CDR1 is MGHDK and CDR2 is SYGVNS. The CDR3 DNA is TGTGCCAGTTGGGACGGAGGAGGCTATGGCTACACCTTC. Translation gives CASWDGGGYGYTF.